This entry features one T cell receptor beta chain sequence. Its specificity is unknown. The sample comes from a study of Graves' ophthalmopathy and Graves' hyperthyroidism. General observations from the study: Most expanded clonotypes in thyroid above 0.001 frequency also showed up in blood. Discrimination between ophthalmopathy and stable hyperthyroidism by a 13-signature model showed 85% to 90% sensitivity and 70% to 82% specificity.

The CDR3 is 16 residues long. The V gene's germline CDR1 is SGHAT and CDR2 FQNNGV. Trimming removed 3 bases from V and 4 bases from J; junction bases left unmatched: 9. The authors amplified TCR beta CDR3 regions from RNA transcripts. The first round was an RT-PCR with HTBI primers, and the second round was a multiplex PCR. Each CDR3 protein is one row after TCRdb ran MiXCR on the multiplex PCR reads. The sample consists of 900,000 to 1,200,000 distinct CDR3 sequences, about two fifths of them appearing once. Hyperthyroidism cases were recent diagnoses of under 2 months' duration in people aged 18 to 65. Patients with other autoimmune diseases, uncontrolled infections, pregnancy or lactation were excluded.

This chain uses TRBV11-2 with TRBJ2-7; 10 nucleotides match TRBD2. This clonotype was sampled from an adult man with Graves' hyperthyroidism. Sequencing was performed on peripheral blood or thyroid tissue (not recorded which). The CDR3 DNA sequence: TGTGCCAGCAGCTTCAACCTAGCGGGAGAATGGTACGAGCAGTACTTC. This codes for CASSFNLAGEWYEQYF.